Listed below are T cell receptor beta chains from one sample, sequenced in a study of CD8 T cells in Susac syndrome. TCRdb independently ran MiXCR on the immunoSEQ multiplex PCR reads; one entry per CDR3 protein. Of about 130,000 distinct CDR3 sequences in the sample, roughly 96% were seen once. The sequenced material came from CD4+ T cells from PBMCs. Receptors were obtained from a human donor in good health. CDR3s include the opening cysteine and the closing phenylalanine or tryptophan. The order of the fields is V gene, CDR3 protein.

V: TRBV6-6
CDR3: CASSGGLAGTYEQYF

V: TRBV7-9
CDR3: CASSLEGIGYTF

V: TRBV18
CDR3: CASSPRGDSGNTIYF

V: TRBV6-2/TRBV6-3
CDR3: CASAGLPRTEAFF

V: TRBV2
CDR3: CASRGEVGYGYTF

V: TRBV20-1
CDR3: CSAYTGGNEQFF

V: TRBV29-1
CDR3: CSYGQGNQPQHF

V: TRBV3-1
CDR3: CASSPGQGPSYEQYF

V: TRBV5-1
CDR3: CASSLEGSKGQPQHF

V: TRBV28
CDR3: CASSKGQTGRGRAEAFF

V: TRBV2
CDR3: CASSPGLGILSDTQYF